This TCR beta chain was recorded in a study of T cell responses to AZD1222 COVID-19 vaccine. Whole-study results and caveats: As reported, nearly half of all spike-specific TCRs target variant regions that are unmutated. Receipt of two AZD1222 doses was followed by a rise in Spike-specific TCR breadth and depth. Clonal diversity may have been underestimated, and the donors were mostly white British, with more females than males. It was only after the peak T cell response that any repertoires were sampled.

The CDR3 length is 13 residues. Trimming at V came to 6 bases and at J to 14 bases, leaving 10 bases not matched to a gene. Method: immunoSEQ multiplex PCR; TCRdb's copy keeps in-frame clones and lacks some. The sample lists 150,000 or so clones, roughly 90% occurring once. As to this clone: What it recognizes is unknown.

The sequence was obtained from an adult in good health. The chain links TRBV12-3 or TRBV12-4 to TRBJ1-6, with 7 bases aligning to TRBD1. The sequences come from peripheral blood, collected on day 0 of AZD1222 vaccination. The CDR3 sequence: CASRRDSTWALHF. As DNA, the CDR3 is TGTGCCAGCAGGCGGGACAGCACGTGGGCCCTCCACTTT.